The present TCR beta chain was sequenced within a study of T cell responses to AZD1222 COVID-19 vaccine. Study observations and caveats: Repertoires were obtained solely post-peak T cell response. Most donors were white British and more were female, and clonal diversity was possibly underestimated.

Germline CDR1 reads MDHEN; CDR2 reads SYDVKM. CDR3 size: 12 residues. The V and J ends lost 6 bases and 6 bases, in that order; junction bases with no gene match: 4. With regard to this clone: Its cognate antigen is unknown.

Some clones are missing from TCRdb's copy, which holds only in-frame ones; the method was immunoSEQ multiplex PCR. The profile shows roughly 100,000 clones, about nine tenths of them singletons. The chain is built from TRBV28 and TRBJ1-1; 7 bases fit TRBD1. The sample consisted of peripheral blood, taken on day 0 of AZD1222 vaccination. The sequence was collected from an adult in good health. The CDR3 loop is CASRGGVAEAFF. The CDR3 DNA is TGTGCCAGCAGAGGGGGCGTCGCTGAAGCTTTCTTT.